Listed below are T cell receptor beta chains from one sample, sequenced in a study of blood T cell repertoires in COVID-19. The protocol was immunoSEQ multiplex PCR, while the TCRdb copy is restricted to in-frame clones and leaves out a portion. The table has about 200,000 clones, more than 75% seen once. Specimen: peripheral blood. The receptors derive from a woman aged 70-85 years with COVID-19, enrolled during active disease. CDR3s include the opening cysteine and the closing phenylalanine or tryptophan. A D gene is named only where the DNA matches it firmly. For some rows the clone size is stated as once, few or many, or as a class when expanded; others skip it.

size: -
D: -
V: TRBV28
J: TRBJ2-1
length: 14
DNA: TGTGCCAGCAGTTCCGCGCGCAGGGGTGCTGAGCAGTTCTTC
CDR3: CASSSARRGAEQFF

size: few
D: TRBD1
V: TRBV6-5
J: TRBJ1-3
length: 14
DNA: TGTGCCAGCAGGGAGACAGGGTCTGGAAACACCATATATTTT
CDR3: CASRETGSGNTIYF

size: -
D: TRBD2
V: TRBV9
J: TRBJ2-5
length: 16
DNA: TGTGCCAGCAGCGTAGCGACTAGCGGGGGGCAAGAGACCCAGTACTTC
CDR3: CASSVATSGGQETQYF

size: -
D: -
V: TRBV5-5
J: TRBJ1-4
length: 17
DNA: TGTGCCAGCAGCCTAACTTGGGCCCAAGCAACTAATGAAAAACTGTTTTTT
CDR3: CASSLTWAQATNEKLFF

size: -
D: -
V: TRBV7-2
J: TRBJ2-7
length: 15
DNA: TGTGCCAGCAGCTTGACGGGAGCCAAAGAGGACGAGCAGTACTTC
CDR3: CASSLTGAKEDEQYF

size: few
D: -
V: TRBV28
J: TRBJ1-2
length: 13
DNA: TGTGCCAGCAGTTTAGGTGCAGGGCCTGGCTACACCTTC
CDR3: CASSLGAGPGYTF

size: -
D: -
V: TRBV24-1
J: TRBJ2-2
length: 15
DNA: TGTGCCACCAGTGATTCAAGAAGGGGCACCGGGGAGCTGTTTTTT
CDR3: CATSDSRRGTGELFF

size: -
D: -
V: TRBV15
J: TRBJ2-1
length: 13
DNA: TGTGCCACCATTCGGGAGGGGGCTGGGGAGCAGTTCTTC
CDR3: CATIREGAGEQFF

size: -
D: TRBD1
V: TRBV6-4
J: TRBJ2-1
length: 14
DNA: TGTGCCAGCATACCGGGACAGCCTAACAATGAGCAGTTCTTC
CDR3: CASIPGQPNNEQFF

size: -
D: -
V: TRBV10-3
J: TRBJ1-2
length: 12
DNA: TGTGCCATCAGTGATGTCAGGGCGAGCTACACCTTC
CDR3: CAISDVRASYTF

size: -
D: TRBD1
V: TRBV7-2
J: TRBJ1-2
length: 15
DNA: TGTGCCAGCAGCCATCCGGACAGGGCGATCTATGGCTACACCTTC
CDR3: CASSHPDRAIYGYTF